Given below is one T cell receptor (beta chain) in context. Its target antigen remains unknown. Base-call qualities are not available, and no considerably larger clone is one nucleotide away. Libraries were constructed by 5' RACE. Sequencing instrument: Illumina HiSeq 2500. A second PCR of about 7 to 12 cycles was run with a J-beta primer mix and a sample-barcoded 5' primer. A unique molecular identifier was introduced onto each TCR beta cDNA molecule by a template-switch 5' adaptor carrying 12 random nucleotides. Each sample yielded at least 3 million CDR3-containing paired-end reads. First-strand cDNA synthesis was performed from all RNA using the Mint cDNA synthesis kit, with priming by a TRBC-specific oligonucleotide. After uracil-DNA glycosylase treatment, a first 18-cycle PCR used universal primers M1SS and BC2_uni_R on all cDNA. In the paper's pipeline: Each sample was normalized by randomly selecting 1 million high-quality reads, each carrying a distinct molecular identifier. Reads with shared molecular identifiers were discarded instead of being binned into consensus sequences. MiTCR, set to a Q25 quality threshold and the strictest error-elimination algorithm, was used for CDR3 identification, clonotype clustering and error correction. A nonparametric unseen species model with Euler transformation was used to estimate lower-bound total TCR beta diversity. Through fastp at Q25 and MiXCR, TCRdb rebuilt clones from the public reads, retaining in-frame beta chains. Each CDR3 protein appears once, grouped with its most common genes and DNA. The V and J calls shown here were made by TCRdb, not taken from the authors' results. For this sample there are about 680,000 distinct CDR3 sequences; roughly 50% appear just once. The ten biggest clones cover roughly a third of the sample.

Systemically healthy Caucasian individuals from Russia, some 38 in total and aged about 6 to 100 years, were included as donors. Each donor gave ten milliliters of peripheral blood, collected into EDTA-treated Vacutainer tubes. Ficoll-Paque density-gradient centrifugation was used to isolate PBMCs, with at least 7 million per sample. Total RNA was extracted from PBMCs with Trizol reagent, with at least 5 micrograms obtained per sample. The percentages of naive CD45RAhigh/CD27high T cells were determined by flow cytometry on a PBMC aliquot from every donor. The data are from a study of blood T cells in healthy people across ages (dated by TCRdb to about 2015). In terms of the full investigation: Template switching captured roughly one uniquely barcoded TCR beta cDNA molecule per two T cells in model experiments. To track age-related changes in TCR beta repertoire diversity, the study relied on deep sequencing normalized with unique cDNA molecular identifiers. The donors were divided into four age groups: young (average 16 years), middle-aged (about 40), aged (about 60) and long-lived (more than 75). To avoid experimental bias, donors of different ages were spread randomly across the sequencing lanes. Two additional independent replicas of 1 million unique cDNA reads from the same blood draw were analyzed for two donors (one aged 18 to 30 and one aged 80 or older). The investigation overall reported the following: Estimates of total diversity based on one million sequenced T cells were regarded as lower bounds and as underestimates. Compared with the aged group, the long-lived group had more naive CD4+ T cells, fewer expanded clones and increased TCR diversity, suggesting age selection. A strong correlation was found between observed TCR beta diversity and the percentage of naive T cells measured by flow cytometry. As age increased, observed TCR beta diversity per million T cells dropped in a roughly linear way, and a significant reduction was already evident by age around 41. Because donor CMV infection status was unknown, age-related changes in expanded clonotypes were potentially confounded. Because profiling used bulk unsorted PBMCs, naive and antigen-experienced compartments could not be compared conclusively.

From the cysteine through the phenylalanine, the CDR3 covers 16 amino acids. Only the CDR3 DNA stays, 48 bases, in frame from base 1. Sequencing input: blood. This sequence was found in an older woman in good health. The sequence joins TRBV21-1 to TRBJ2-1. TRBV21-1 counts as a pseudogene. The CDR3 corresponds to CASSQGPRWVGNEQFF. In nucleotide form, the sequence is TGTGCCAGCAGCCAAGGGCCTCGATGGGTGGGCAATGAGCAGTTCTTC.